This section outlines one TCR beta chain sequence together with its context. Its antigen is unknown. The data stem from a study of T-cell memory formation after mild COVID-19. Study information: Clusters were largely donor specific. Points from the study as a whole: Balance between CD4 and CD8 was seen in clones contracting day 15 to 85, and a CD4+ lean was seen in later expanders. CM and EM subsets held most contracting CD4+ clones; EMRA held CD8+ ones.

Researchers used 5'RACE with constant-segment primers to make TCR alpha and TCR beta cDNA libraries that carry sample barcodes and UMIs. TCRdb used MiXCR to reprocess the 5' RACE reads, holding one entry per CDR3 protein. The sample lists under 300,000 distinct CDR3 sequences, around 17% occurring once. Sequencing was done on a sample of PBMCs or a T cell subset sorted from them (not recorded which). This clonotype was sampled from a young man who had mild COVID-19 (a few samples of this study predate the infection). Cell type and time point are not known.

The CDR3 DNA reads as TGCGCCAGCAGCTTGGGCCCGAACACAGATACGCAGTATTTT. Translation: CASSLGPNTDTQYF. This chain links TRBV5-1 with TRBJ2-3; D gene ambiguous. This CDR3 spans 14 amino acids. The germline CDR1 and CDR2 sequences are SGHRS and YFSETQ. V lost 0 bases to trimming and J lost 2 bases, with 7 bases between them.